These 32 T cell receptor beta chains were all obtained from the same sample, sequenced in a study of control samples from healthy donors and cancer patients. The assay was immunoSEQ multiplex PCR, and TCRdb's table has in-frame clones only and misses some. This repertoire shows tens of thousands of clones, more than 75% found once; its top ten account for 2.9%. The specimen sequenced was PBMCs. These receptors were taken from a woman between 50 and 59 years old with lung cancer.

This clone was detected once. This chain connects TRBV7-7 to TRBJ2-5, with 9 positions matching TRBD2. Germline V gene lookup returns CDR1 SSHAT and CDR2 FNYEAQ (reference sequence). The CDR3 runs to 15 residues. V dropped 4 bases and J dropped 3; count of bases not matched to a gene: 6. The CDR3 nucleotides are TGTGCCAGCAGCTCCCCGGGACTAGCTGAAGAGACCCAGTACTTC. It is translated as CASSSPGLAEETQYF.

This chain uses TRBV7-3 with TRBJ2-5, with TRBD2 matching over 10 bases. V gave up 4 bases and J gave up 3 bases; unmatched junction bases: 14. CDR1 is SGHTA and CDR2 is FQGTGA in the germline V gene. CDR3 length: 18 amino acids. CDR3: CASSSIKVIAGGKETQYF. CDR3 DNA: TGTGCCAGCAGCTCCATTAAGGTGATAGCGGGGGGAAAAGAGACCCAGTACTTC.

The chain is built from TRBV9 and TRBJ1-6, with TRBD1 identical over 8 bases. Germline CDR1 reads SGDLS; CDR2 reads YYNGEE. The CDR3 extends over 17 amino acids. V gave up 3 bases and J gave up 0 bases; unmatched junction bases: 5. CDR3 nucleotide sequence: TGTGCCAGCAGCGGGGACAGGTCGAGCTCCTATAATTCACCCCTCCACTTT. Translating it yields CASSGDRSSSYNSPLHF.

This clone turned up a few times. This rearrangement joins TRBV9 to TRBJ2-2, with D possibly called TRBD1 or TRBD2 (5 bases each). This CDR3 is built from 14 residues. Looked up from germline, CDR1 is SGDLS and CDR2 is YYNGEE. Trimming cost V 6 bases and J 1 base, with 10 bases left between them. The CDR3 is CASTGTGNTGELFF. DNA of the CDR3: TGTGCCAGCACGGGAACAGGGAACACCGGGGAGCTGTTTTTT.

In this sample, this clone turned up once. The genes are TRBV19 and TRBJ2-2; D might be TRBD1 (5 bases). Germline V gene data show CDR1 as LNHDA and CDR2 as SQIVND (reference sequence). The CDR3 runs to 14 residues. Trimming stripped 1 base from V and 4 bases from J, with 7 bases between. The chain's CDR3 is CASSIGQFTGELFF. The CDR3, as DNA: TGTGCCAGTAGTATAGGACAGTTCACCGGGGAGCTGTTTTTT.

The V and J genes are TRBV7-2 and TRBJ2-7; TRBD1 might be the D (6 bases). Per the germline V gene, CDR1 is SGHTA and CDR2 is FQGNSA. CDR3 size: 16 residues. Trimming left V 1 base short and J 2 bases short, with 15 bases between. The CDR3 bases are TGTGCCAGCAGCTTAGATGGGTCCGGGACACCCTACGAGCAGTACTTC. Translation gives CASSLDGSGTPYEQYF.

The rearrangement joins TRBV29-1 to TRBJ1-6, with D unclear. Germline-derived CDR1 and CDR2 are SQVTM and ANQGSEA. CDR3 length: 13 residues. The germline V and J ends were trimmed by 0 bases and 1 base, with 1 base remaining between them. Written as DNA, the CDR3 is TGCAGCGTTGAAGAATCCTATAATTCACCCCTCCACTTT. Protein: CSVEESYNSPLHF. The full variable domain, with the rest looked up from reference TRBV29-1 and TRBJ1-6, is SAVISQKPSRDICQRGTSLTIQCQVDSQVTMMFWYRQQPGQSLTLIATANQGSEATYESGFVIDKFPISRPNLTFSTLTVSNMSPEDSSIYLCSVEESYNSPLHFGNGTRLTVT.

This chain links TRBV4-1 with TRBJ2-7, with 7 bases matching TRBD2. V gave up 4 bases and J gave up 0 bases; unmatched junction bases: 12. Germline-derived CDR1 and CDR2 are MGHRA and YSYEKL. The CDR3 is made up of 17 amino acids. Here the CDR3 reads CASSLEGPTSASYEQYF. The CDR3, as DNA: TGCGCCAGCAGCCTAGAAGGACCCACTAGCGCCTCCTACGAGCAGTACTTC.

The chain recombines TRBV7-3 with TRBJ2-7; 10 bases agree with TRBD1. The germline CDR1 and CDR2 sequences are SGHTA and FQGTGA. The trim removed 5 bases at V and 5 bases at J, leaving 18 bases unmatched. This CDR3 spans 18 amino acids. Here the CDR3 reads CASSPTGGGQGFKDEQYF. The CDR3, as DNA: TGTGCCAGCAGCCCTACGGGTGGGGGACAGGGGTTCAAGGACGAGCAGTACTTC. Full variable domain (outside the CDR3, taken from reference TRBV7-3 and TRBJ2-7): GAGVSQTPSNKVTEKGKYVELRCDPISGHTALYWYRQSLGQGPEFLIYFQGTGAADDSGLPNDRFFAVRPEGSVSTLKIQRTERGDSAVYLCASSPTGGGQGFKDEQYFGPGTRLTVT.

The V and J genes are TRBV28 and TRBJ2-5; D remains unclear. CDR3 length equals 14 residues. V lost 6 bases, J lost 6 bases, and 17 bases lay in between. CDR1 MDHEN and CDR2 SYDVKM come from the germline V gene. The CDR3 sequence is CASSLRMSSQTQYF. The CDR3 DNA reads as TGTGCCAGCAGCCTCCGGATGTCCAGTCAGACCCAGTACTTC.

The chain carries TRBV10-3 and TRBJ2-7; possibly TRBD1 for D (5 bases). The CDR3 extends over 16 amino acids. Trimming removed 3 bases at V and 3 bases at J, with 18 bases between. The V gene's germline CDR1 is ENHRY and CDR2 SYGVKD. The CDR3 coding sequence is TGTGCCATCAGTGATCCTCCCGACAAGGGGATCTACGAGCAGTACTTC. Its protein is CAISDPPDKGIYEQYF.

The V and J genes are TRBV19 and TRBJ1-1; D call uncertain. Germline assignment: CDR1 LNHDA and CDR2 SQIVND (reference sequence). Between the trimmed V and J ends, which lost 8 bases and 1 base, there was a span of 11 bases. CDR3 size: 13 residues. CDR3 amino acids: CASQRGGNTEAFF. CDR3 bases: TGTGCCAGTCAAAGAGGAGGGAACACTGAAGCTTTCTTT.

The V call is TRBV9, the J call TRBJ2-7; perhaps TRBD1 as D (6 bases). Germline-derived CDR1 and CDR2 are SGDLS and YYNGEE. V lost 0 bases, J lost 6 bases, and 13 bases lay in between. The CDR3 is made up of 14 amino acids. As DNA, the CDR3 is TGTGCCAGCAGCGTAGGAGCAGGGGCAGGCGAGCAGTACTTC. Its protein product is CASSVGAGAGEQYF.

This chain's CDR3 is CASSLRFSGNTIYF. In DNA form, the CDR3 reads TGTGCCAGCAGTTTGCGGTTTAGCGGAAACACCATATATTTT. The chain uses TRBV28 and TRBJ1-3; no reliable D call. CDR1 and CDR2 from the germline V gene are MDHEN and SYDVKM. V dropped 3 bases and J dropped 4 bases, with 10 bases sitting between them. This CDR3 spans 14 amino acids.

The rearrangement joins TRBV27 to TRBJ1-1; D is possibly TRBD1 (5 bases). The CDR3 contains 12 residues. V lost 4 bases and J 7 bases, leaving 10 bases between the germline ends. Germline CDR1 is MNHEY and CDR2 is SMNVEV (reference sequence). In DNA form, the CDR3 reads TGTGCCAGCAGTTCCCGGGGCGGTGAAGCTTTCTTT. Translated, it gives CASSSRGGEAFF.

The genes are TRBV9 and TRBJ1-1; no clear D. CDR1 is SGDLS and CDR2 is YYNGEE in the germline V gene. Between the trimmed V and J ends, which lost 1 base and 0 bases, there was a span of 4 bases. This CDR3 is 13 amino acids long. The CDR3 bases are TGTGCCAGCAGCGTATCTGTGAACACTGAAGCTTTCTTT. Protein product: CASSVSVNTEAFF.

Worth noting for this clone: Other DNA sequences within the sample encode an identical CDR3. The chain recombines TRBV12-3 or TRBV12-4 with TRBJ1-1, with D unresolved. V lost 5 bases, J lost 4 bases, and 8 bases lay in between. The CDR3 is 12 amino acids. CDR3 DNA: TGTGCCAGCAGTCCGAGGGTCACTGAAGCTTTCTTT. Amino acid sequence: CASSPRVTEAFF.

This chain's CDR3 is CASREQGASSYEQYF. The CDR3 DNA follows: TGCGCCAGCAGAGAACAGGGGGCATCATCCTACGAGCAGTACTTC. The rearrangement links TRBV10-2 to TRBJ2-7; 9 nucleotides line up with TRBD1. Germline CDR1 is WSHSY and CDR2 is SAAADI. This CDR3 contains 15 residues. Trimming cost V 6 bases and J 1 base; bases outside gene matches: 7.

The CDR3 sequence: CATSGGVTDTQYF. CDR3 sequence (DNA): TGTGCCACCAGCGGGGGGGTAACAGATACGCAGTATTTT. This rearrangement joins TRBV24-1 to TRBJ2-3; 8 positions match TRBD2. The trim removed 7 bases at V and 3 bases at J, leaving 2 bases unmatched. The CDR3 totals 13 residues. The V gene's germline CDR1 is KGHDR and CDR2 SFDVKD.

The table lists this clone with a count of one. The chain uses TRBV6-6 and TRBJ2-7; D tentatively reads TRBD1 or TRBD2 (5 bases each). This CDR3 is built from 13 residues. The germline V gene has CDR1 MNHNY and CDR2 SVGAGI (reference sequence). V was cut by 6 bases and J by 1 base, with 10 bases left in between. This chain's CDR3 is CASSLRGSYEQYF. The CDR3 DNA is TGTGCCAGCAGCCTGAGGGGTTCCTACGAGCAGTACTTC.

This chain uses TRBV28 with TRBJ1-4; 8 bases match TRBD1. Germline-derived CDR1 and CDR2 are MDHEN and SYDVKM. Losses at the gene ends were 0 bases for V and 0 bases for J; bases not matched to a gene: 3. This CDR3 comprises 17 residues. This CDR3 reads CASSLWGRGPTNEKLFF. CDR3 nucleotide sequence: TGTGCCAGCAGTTTATGGGGCAGGGGGCCAACTAATGAAAAACTGTTTTTT.

The V gene is TRBV5-5, the J gene TRBJ1-6; TRBD1 might be the D (5 bases). Trimming stripped 4 bases from V and 7 bases from J, with 15 bases between. Germline-derived CDR1 and CDR2 are SGHKS and YYEKEE (reference sequence). The CDR3 runs to 15 residues. The CDR3 region has the DNA TGTGCCAGCAGCAGACGCAGGGTGGACAATTCACCCCTCCACTTT. This codes for CASSRRRVDNSPLHF.

J is TRBJ1-5 and V is TRBV5-6; 8 positions agree with TRBD1. CDR3 length: 15 amino acids. CDR1 is SGHDT and CDR2 is YYEEEE in the germline V gene. Trimming at V came to 0 bases and at J to 3 bases, leaving 2 bases not matched to a gene. CDR3 residues: CASSLDRGFNQPQHF. The CDR3, as DNA: TGTGCCAGCAGCTTGGACAGGGGGTTCAATCAGCCCCAGCATTTT. The entire variable domain, with the rest obtained from reference TRBV5-6 and TRBJ1-5, is as follows: DAGVTQSPTHLIKTRGQQVTLRCSPKSGHDTVSWYQQALGQGPQFIFQYYEEEERQRGNFPDRFSGHQFPNYSSELNVNALLLGDSALYLCASSLDRGFNQPQHFGDGTRLSIL.

This chain joins TRBV18 and TRBJ1-5; 7 positions match TRBD1. The CDR3 spans 15 residues. The germline V gene has CDR1 KGHSH and CDR2 LQKENI. V shed 3 bases and J 5 bases; nucleotides not matched to a gene: 7. The CDR3 bases are TGTGCCAGCTCACCGATCAGGGGGATACATCAGCCCCAGCATTTT. Residues: CASSPIRGIHQPQHF.

The J gene is TRBJ2-1, the V gene TRBV9; 8 nucleotides match TRBD1. Trimming cost V 3 bases and J 0 bases; bases outside gene matches: 5. This CDR3 has 16 amino acids. Germline V lookup: CDR1 SGDLS, CDR2 YYNGEE. The CDR3 sequence: CASSGGTGGSYNEQFF. CDR3 sequence (DNA): TGTGCCAGCAGCGGTGGGACAGGAGGCTCCTACAATGAGCAGTTCTTC.

This chain joins TRBV3-1 (or the pseudogene TRBV3-2) and TRBJ2-3; D is tentatively TRBD1 or TRBD2 (6 bases each). The germline V and J ends were trimmed by 5 bases and 2 bases, with 17 bases remaining between them. Germline V CDR1 and CDR2: LGHDT, YNNKEL (reference sequence). This CDR3 region has 16 residues. The CDR3 DNA reads TGTGCCAGCAGCTTACGGGGGCCGGCCCTCACAGATACGCAGTATTTT. Translation: CASSLRGPALTDTQYF.

In this sample, this clone turned up once. The chain carries TRBV29-1 and TRBJ1-2, with D possibly TRBD1 on 5 matching bases. The CDR3 sequence is 9 residues long. V was cut by 4 bases and J by 8 bases, with 5 bases left in between. The germline gives CDR1 SQVTM, CDR2 ANQGSEA. CDR3 sequence (DNA): TGCAGCGTTGGGGGGGGCTACACCTTC. As protein: CSVGGGYTF.

The V gene is TRBV28, the J gene TRBJ2-7, with D unclear. This CDR3 spans 11 amino acids. Germline assignment: CDR1 MDHEN and CDR2 SYDVKM. The V end lost 5 bases, the J end lost 3 bases, and 5 bases lay between the germline ends. Here the CDR3 reads CASSTVYEQYF. CDR3 bases: TGTGCCAGCAGTACAGTCTACGAGCAGTACTTC.

This clone showed up just once. V usage is TRBV2 and J usage is TRBJ2-1, with D possibly being TRBD1 (6 bases). The V gene's germline CDR1 is SNHLY and CDR2 FYNNEI. Trimming removed 2 bases at V and 4 bases at J, with 12 bases between. This CDR3 region has 15 residues. The CDR3 bases are TGTGCCAGCAGTGAAACCAGGGGCCCTTACAATGAGCAGTTCTTC. It is translated as CASSETRGPYNEQFF.

The rearrangement uses TRBV30 and TRBJ1-4, with 7 nucleotides matching TRBD1. V shed 2 bases and J 8 bases; nucleotides not matched to a gene: 8. CDR1 is GTSNPN and CDR2 is SVGIG in the germline V gene (reference sequence). The CDR3 runs 14 residues. The CDR3 loop reads CAWSSAGGHEKLFF. The CDR3 coding sequence is TGTGCCTGGAGTTCGGCAGGGGGTCACGAAAAACTGTTTTTT. The full variable domain, in which reference TRBV30 and TRBJ1-4 provide the parts outside the CDR3, is SQTIHQWPATLVQPVGSPLSLECTVEGTSNPNLYWYRQAAGRGLQLLFYSVGIGQISSEVPQNLSASRPQDRQFILSSKKLLLSDSGFYLCAWSSAGGHEKLFFGSGTQLSVL.

The chain has TRBV7-9 and TRBJ2-7; unclear D gene. Looked up from germline, CDR1 is SEHNR and CDR2 is FQNEAQ (reference sequence). The V end lost 5 bases, the J end lost 0 bases, and 8 bases lay between the germline ends. This CDR3 has 13 residues. The CDR3 DNA is TGTGCCAGCAGCCCTCAGGTCTCCTACGAGCAGTACTTC. It encodes CASSPQVSYEQYF.

The chain links TRBV19 to TRBJ1-2; 10 nucleotides line up with TRBD1. Germline CDR1 reads LNHDA; CDR2 reads SQIVND (reference sequence). The CDR3 runs 14 residues. V trimming: 7 bases; J trimming: 4 bases; junction bases outside the gene matches: 6. CDR3 DNA sequence: TGTGCCAGTATTGGAAGGACAGGGGGCTATGGCTACACCTTC. Its protein is CASIGRTGGYGYTF.